This T cell receptor (beta chain) was profiled in a study of neurological immune-mediated disorders. Noted time point: longitudinal time-point 2. Germline loops: CDR1 MNHNY, CDR2 SVGAGI (reference sequence). The CDR3 is made up of 13 amino acids. The V gene lost 6 bases and the J gene lost 2 bases, with 10 bases spanning the gap. TCRdb called the 5' RACE reads again in MiXCR, with one record for every CDR3 protein. The data hold some 49,000 distinct CDR3 sequences, with around 14% observed a single time. The chain combines TRBV6-6 with TRBJ1-2, with D perhaps matching TRBD1 (6 bases). The source is a male donor with HTLV-1-associated myelopathy (HAM/TSP). The sample taken for sequencing was PBMCs. CDR3 coding DNA: TGTGCCAGCAGACAGGGAAGCAACTATGGCTACACCTTC. It translates to CASRQGSNYGYTF.